The 8 T cell receptor beta chains in this list originate from one sample, sequenced in a study of blood T cell repertoires in COVID-19. The data were produced by immunoSEQ multiplex PCR, yet TCRdb's version contains in-frame clones alone and is incomplete. The table lists roughly 190,000 clones, more than 80% of them singletons. The sequenced sample consisted of peripheral blood. Every receptor here comes from a middle-aged man with acute or convalescent COVID-19.

The CDR3 region is CASIRQGCYEQYV. Here the CDR3 DNA reads TGTGCCAGTATCCGACAGGGGTGTTACGAGCAGTACGTC. The V gene is TRBV19, the J gene TRBJ2-7; 8 nucleotides agree with TRBD1. V was pared by 7 bases and J by 4 bases, with 6 bases of the junction left unmatched. The length of the CDR3 is 13 residues. Germline CDR1 is LNHDA and CDR2 is SQIVND (reference sequence).

J is TRBJ2-2 and V is TRBV6-5, with 12 nucleotides matching TRBD1. The CDR3 runs to 16 residues. Germline CDR1 reads MNHEY; CDR2 reads SVGAGI. V gave up 2 bases and J gave up 7 bases; unmatched junction bases: 5. CDR3: CASSYLGTGGLGELFF. DNA of the CDR3: TGTGCCAGCAGTTACCTCGGGACAGGGGGCCTCGGGGAGCTGTTTTTT.

Details on this clone: Relative to the germline gene, one junction end is altered; a read error may explain this. The rearrangement joins TRBV7-2 to TRBJ1-5; D unresolved. The CDR3 has 13 amino acids. Germline V gene data show CDR1 as SGHTA and CDR2 as FQGNSA. CDR3 coding DNA: TGTGCCAGCAGCTTAGATGAACTTACCACGAGGGCTTTT. Its translation is CASSLDELTTRAF.

The rearrangement uses TRBV6-1 and TRBJ2-7, with a weak D call TRBD2 (5 bases). Trimming pared 2 bases from V and 5 bases from J, leaving 19 bases between. The germline gives CDR1 MNHNS, CDR2 SASEGT. This CDR3 has 16 amino acids. In nucleotides, the CDR3 is TGTGCCAGCAGTGAATGGGTGAGGTCGGGGAGAGACGAGCAGTACGTC. Protein product: CASSEWVRSGRDEQYV.

The rearrangement uses TRBV28 and TRBJ2-5; the D gene is possibly TRBD1 (7 bases). The CDR3 is 14 residues long. V shed 8 bases and J shed 5 bases, with 18 bases lying between them. CDR1 is MDHEN and CDR2 is SYDVKM in the germline V gene. The CDR3 spells CASGGGGSGETQYF. The DNA of the CDR3 is TGTGCCAGCGGAGGAGGGGGCAGCGGGGAGACCCAGTACTTC. The full variable domain, completed using reference TRBV28 and TRBJ2-5, is DVKVTQSSRYLVKRTGEKVFLECVQDMDHENMFWYRQDPGLGLRLIYFSYDVKMKEKGDIPEGYSVSREKKERFSLILESASTNQTSMYLCASGGGGSGETQYFGPGTRLLVL.

CDR3 nucleotide sequence: TGCAGCGTTGAAGATCCAAAGTGGGAGGGCACAGATACGCAGTATTTT. Its translation is CSVEDPKWEGTDTQYF. V is TRBV29-1 and J is TRBJ2-3, with D tentatively TRBD2 (6 bases). The V end was cut by 0 bases, the J end by 1 base, with 14 bases between. The CDR3 runs to 16 residues. The germline V gene encodes CDR1 SQVTM and CDR2 ANQGSEA.

This chain links TRBV29-1 with TRBJ1-2; D is ambiguous. V was cut by 1 base and J by 3 bases, with 9 bases left in between. The CDR3 sequence is 13 residues long. Germline V gene data show CDR1 as SQVTM and CDR2 as ANQGSEA. The CDR3 is CSVEAVVDYGYTF. In nucleotides, the CDR3 is TGCAGCGTTGAAGCCGTAGTTGACTATGGCTACACCTTC.

V usage is TRBV28 and J usage is TRBJ2-1, with D tentatively TRBD1 (6 bases). This CDR3 has 13 residues. In germline, CDR1 is MDHEN, CDR2 SYDVKM. Trimming shortened V by 8 bases and J by 0 bases, and 8 bases separated the two germline ends. Here the CDR3 DNA reads TGTGCCAGCGGGGACATCTCCTACAATGAGCAGTTCTTC. Protein sequence: CASGDISYNEQFF.